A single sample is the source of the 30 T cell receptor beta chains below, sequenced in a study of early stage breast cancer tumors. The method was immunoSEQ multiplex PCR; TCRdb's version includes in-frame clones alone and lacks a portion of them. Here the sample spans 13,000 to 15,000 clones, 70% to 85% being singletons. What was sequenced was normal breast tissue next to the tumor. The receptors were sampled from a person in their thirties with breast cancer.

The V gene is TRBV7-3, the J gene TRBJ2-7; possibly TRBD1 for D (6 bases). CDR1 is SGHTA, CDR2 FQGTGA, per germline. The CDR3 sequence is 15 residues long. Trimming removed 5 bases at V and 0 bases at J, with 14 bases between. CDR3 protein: CASSRYQGSSYEQYF. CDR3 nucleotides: TGTGCCAGCAGCCGCTACCAGGGGAGCTCCTACGAGCAGTACTTC.

CDR3 DNA sequence: TGTGCCAGCAGCTCCGCGGGGGTAGAGACCCAGTACTTC. It codes for CASSSAGVETQYF. The chain links TRBV7-6 to TRBJ2-5, with TRBD2 matching 7 bases. Looked up from germline, CDR1 is SGHVS and CDR2 is FNYEAQ. V lost 4 bases to trimming and J lost 4 bases; unmatched junction nucleotides: 3. The CDR3 is 13 amino acids.

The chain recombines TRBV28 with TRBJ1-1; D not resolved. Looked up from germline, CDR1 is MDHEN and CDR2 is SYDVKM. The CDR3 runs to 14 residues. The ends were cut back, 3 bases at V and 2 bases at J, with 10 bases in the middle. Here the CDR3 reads CASSLPRHNTEAFF. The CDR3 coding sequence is TGTGCCAGCAGTTTGCCCCGACATAACACTGAAGCTTTCTTT. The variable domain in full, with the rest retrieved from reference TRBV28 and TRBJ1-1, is DVKVTQSSRYLVKRTGEKVFLECVQDMDHENMFWYRQDPGLGLRLIYFSYDVKMKEKGDIPEGYSVSREKKERFSLILESASTNQTSMYLCASSLPRHNTEAFFGQGTRLTVV.

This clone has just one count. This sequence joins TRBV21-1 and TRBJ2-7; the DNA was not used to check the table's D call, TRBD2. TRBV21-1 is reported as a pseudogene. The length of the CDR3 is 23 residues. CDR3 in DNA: TGTGCCAGCAGCAAAGATTCGATAGGTGGGTTGGAGGCCCAGGCGGCGGATATCTACGAGCAGTACTTC. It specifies CASSKDSIGGLEAQAADIYEQYF.

The CDR3 is CASIERNTIYF. CDR3 nucleotides: TGTGCCAGCATCGAGCGGAACACCATATATTTT. The genes are TRBV2 and TRBJ1-3; D unresolved. Deletions cut 7 bases from V and 7 bases from J, with 8 bases between. Germline V gene data show CDR1 as SNHLY and CDR2 as FYNNEI. CDR3 length equals 11 residues.

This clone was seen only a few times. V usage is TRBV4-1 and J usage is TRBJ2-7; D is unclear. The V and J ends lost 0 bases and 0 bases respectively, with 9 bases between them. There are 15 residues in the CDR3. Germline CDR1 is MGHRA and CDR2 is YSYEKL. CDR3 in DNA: TGCGCCAGCAGCCAAGATACAGCAACCTCCTACGAGCAGTACTTC. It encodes CASSQDTATSYEQYF.

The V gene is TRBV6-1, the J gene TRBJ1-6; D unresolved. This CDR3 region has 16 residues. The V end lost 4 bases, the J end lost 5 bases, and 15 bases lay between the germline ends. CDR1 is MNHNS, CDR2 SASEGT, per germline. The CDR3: CASSVRLASDNSPLHF. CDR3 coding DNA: TGTGCCAGCAGTGTCAGGCTGGCTAGCGATAATTCACCCCTCCACTTT.

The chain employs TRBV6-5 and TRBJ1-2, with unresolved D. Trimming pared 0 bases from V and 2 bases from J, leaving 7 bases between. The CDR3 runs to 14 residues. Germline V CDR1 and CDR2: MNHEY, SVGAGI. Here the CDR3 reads CASSYSGANYGYTF. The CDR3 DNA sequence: TGTGCCAGCAGTTACTCAGGCGCGAACTATGGCTACACCTTC.

The CDR3 sequence is CASSPSGGADTQYF. DNA for the CDR3: TGTGCCAGCAGCCCCAGTGGGGGGGCAGATACGCAGTATTTT. The V and J genes are TRBV6-4 and TRBJ2-3; 7 positions match TRBD2. Germline-derived CDR1 and CDR2 are MRHNA and SNTAGT. V gave up 6 bases and J gave up 4 bases; unmatched junction bases: 7. This CDR3 spans 14 amino acids.

The CDR3 here is CASSRTSGSKNIQYF. In DNA form, the CDR3 reads TGTGCCAGTAGCAGAACTAGCGGGAGCAAAAACATTCAGTACTTC. The rearrangement joins TRBV19 to TRBJ2-4; 11 nucleotides line up with TRBD2. The CDR3 consists of 15 residues. After removal of 6 bases from V and 3 bases from J, the junction contained 4 bases not matched to a gene. From germline, CDR1 is LNHDA and CDR2 SQIVND (reference sequence). The variable domain in full, with the rest retrieved from reference TRBV19 and TRBJ2-4, is DGGITQSPKYLFRKEGQNVTLSCEQNLNHDAMYWYRQDPGQGLRLIYYSQIVNDFQKGDIAEGYSVSREKKESFPLTVTSAQKNPTAFYLCASSRTSGSKNIQYFGAGTRLSVL.

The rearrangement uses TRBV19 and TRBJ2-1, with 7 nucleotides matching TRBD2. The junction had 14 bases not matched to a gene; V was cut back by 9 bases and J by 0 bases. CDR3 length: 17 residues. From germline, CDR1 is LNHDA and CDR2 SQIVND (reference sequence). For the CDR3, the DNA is TGTGCCAGCCGAAAGGCCGCGCTAGCGGACTCCTACAATGAGCAGTTCTTC. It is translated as CASRKAALADSYNEQFF.

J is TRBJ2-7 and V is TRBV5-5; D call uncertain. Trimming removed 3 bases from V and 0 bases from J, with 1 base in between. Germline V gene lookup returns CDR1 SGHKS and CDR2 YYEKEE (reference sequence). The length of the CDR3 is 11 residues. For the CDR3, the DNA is TGTGCCAGCAGCTACTCCTACGAGCAGTACTTC. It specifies CASSYSYEQYF.

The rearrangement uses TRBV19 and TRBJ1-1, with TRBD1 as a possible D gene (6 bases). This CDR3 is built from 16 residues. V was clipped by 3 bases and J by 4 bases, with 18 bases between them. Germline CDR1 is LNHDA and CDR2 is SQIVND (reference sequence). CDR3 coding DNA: TGTGCCAGTAGTATCCTAATGACAGGAGGGGCCACTGAAGCTTTCTTT. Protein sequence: CASSILMTGGATEAFF.

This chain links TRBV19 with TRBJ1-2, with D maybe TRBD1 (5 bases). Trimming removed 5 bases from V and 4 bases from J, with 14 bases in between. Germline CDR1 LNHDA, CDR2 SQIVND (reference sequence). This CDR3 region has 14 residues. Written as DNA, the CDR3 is TGTGCCAGTAGTCGATCCGGGACCTTCTATGGCTACACCTTC. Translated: CASSRSGTFYGYTF.

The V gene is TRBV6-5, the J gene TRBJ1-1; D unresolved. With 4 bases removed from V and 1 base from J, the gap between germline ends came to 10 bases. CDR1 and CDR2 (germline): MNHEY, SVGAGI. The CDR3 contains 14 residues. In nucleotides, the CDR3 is TGTGCCAGCAGTTTTACACACGGGAACACTGAAGCTTTCTTT. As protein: CASSFTHGNTEAFF.

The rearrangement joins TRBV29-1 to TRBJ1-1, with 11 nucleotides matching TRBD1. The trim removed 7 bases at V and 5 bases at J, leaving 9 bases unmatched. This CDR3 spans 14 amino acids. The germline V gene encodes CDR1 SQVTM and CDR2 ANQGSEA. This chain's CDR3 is CSAVIGTGGTEAFF. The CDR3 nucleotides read TGCAGCGCCGTTATAGGGACAGGGGGTACTGAAGCTTTCTTT.

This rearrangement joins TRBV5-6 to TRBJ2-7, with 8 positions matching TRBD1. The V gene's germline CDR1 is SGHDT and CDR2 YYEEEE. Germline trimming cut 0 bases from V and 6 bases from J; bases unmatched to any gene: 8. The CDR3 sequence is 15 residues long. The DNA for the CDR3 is TGTGCCAGCAGCTTGGGTTCTAGGACAGGGCGCGAGCAGTACTTC. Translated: CASSLGSRTGREQYF.

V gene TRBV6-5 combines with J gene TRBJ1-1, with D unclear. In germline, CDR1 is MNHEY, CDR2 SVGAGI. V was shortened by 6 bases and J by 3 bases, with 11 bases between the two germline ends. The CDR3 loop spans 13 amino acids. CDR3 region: CASRDVRDTEAFF. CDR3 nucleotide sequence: TGTGCCAGCAGGGACGTTAGGGACACTGAAGCTTTCTTT.

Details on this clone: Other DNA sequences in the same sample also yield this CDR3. The CDR3 bases are TGCGCCAGCAGCTTACAGGGGGTCCAAGAGACCCAGTACTTC. Amino acids: CASSLQGVQETQYF. This rearrangement joins TRBV5-1 to TRBJ2-5, with 8 bases matching TRBD1. Germline assignment: CDR1 SGHRS and CDR2 YFSETQ. The CDR3 has 14 residues. Trimming took 2 bases from V and 1 from J; bases not matched to a gene: 1.

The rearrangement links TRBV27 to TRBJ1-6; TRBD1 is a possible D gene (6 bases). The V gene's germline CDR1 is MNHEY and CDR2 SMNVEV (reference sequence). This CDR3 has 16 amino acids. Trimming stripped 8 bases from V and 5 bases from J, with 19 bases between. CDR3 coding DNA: TGTGCCAGCCCCGGCCTCCACAGGGAGAATAATTCACCCCTCCACTTT. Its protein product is CASPGLHRENNSPLHF.

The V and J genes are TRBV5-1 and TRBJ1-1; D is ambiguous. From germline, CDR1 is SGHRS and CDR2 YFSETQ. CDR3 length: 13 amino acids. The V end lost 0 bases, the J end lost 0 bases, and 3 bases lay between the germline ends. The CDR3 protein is CASSLGLNTEAFF. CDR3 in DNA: TGCGCCAGCAGCTTGGGGTTGAACACTGAAGCTTTCTTT.

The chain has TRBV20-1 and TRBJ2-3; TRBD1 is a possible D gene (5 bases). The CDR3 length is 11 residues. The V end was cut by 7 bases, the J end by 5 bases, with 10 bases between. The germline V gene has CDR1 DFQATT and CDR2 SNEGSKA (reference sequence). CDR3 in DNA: TGCAGTGGCCTAGGGGAAGATACGCAGTATTTT. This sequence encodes CSGLGEDTQYF.

CDR3 amino acids: CAIRGGLAGGVDTQYF. CDR3 nucleotide sequence: TGTGCCATCAGGGGGGGACTAGCGGGAGGCGTAGATACGCAGTATTTT. The chain links TRBV10-3 to TRBJ2-3; 15 bases agree with TRBD2. CDR3 length: 16 amino acids. The germline V gene has CDR1 ENHRY and CDR2 SYGVKD. J was trimmed by 5 bases and V by 6 bases; bases with no gene match: 6.

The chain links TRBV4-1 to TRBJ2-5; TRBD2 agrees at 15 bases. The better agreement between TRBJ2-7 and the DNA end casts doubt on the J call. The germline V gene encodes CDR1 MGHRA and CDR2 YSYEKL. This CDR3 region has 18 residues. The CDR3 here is CASSQVVGLAGGRVEQYF. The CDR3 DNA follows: TGCGCCAGCAGCCAAGTGGTTGGACTAGCGGGAGGGCGGGTCGAGCAGTACTTC.

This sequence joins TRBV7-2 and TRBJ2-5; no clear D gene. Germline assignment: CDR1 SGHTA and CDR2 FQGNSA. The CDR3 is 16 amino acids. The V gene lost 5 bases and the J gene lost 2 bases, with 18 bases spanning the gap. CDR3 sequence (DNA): TGTGCCAGCAGCCTTATCCTTTGGGCAGTACAAGAGACCCAGTACTTC. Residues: CASSLILWAVQETQYF.

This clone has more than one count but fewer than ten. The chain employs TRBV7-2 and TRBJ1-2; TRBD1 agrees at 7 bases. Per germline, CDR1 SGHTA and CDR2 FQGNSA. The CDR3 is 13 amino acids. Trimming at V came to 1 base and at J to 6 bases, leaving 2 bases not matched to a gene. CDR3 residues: CASSLGQGNGYTF. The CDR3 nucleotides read TGTGCCAGCAGCTTAGGACAGGGTAATGGCTACACCTTC.

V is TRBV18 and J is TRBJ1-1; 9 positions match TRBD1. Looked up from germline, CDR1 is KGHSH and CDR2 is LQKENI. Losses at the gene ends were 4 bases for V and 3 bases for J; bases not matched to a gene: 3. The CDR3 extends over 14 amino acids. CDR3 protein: CASSLQGADTEAFF. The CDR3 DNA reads TGTGCCAGCTCACTACAGGGGGCGGACACTGAAGCTTTCTTT.

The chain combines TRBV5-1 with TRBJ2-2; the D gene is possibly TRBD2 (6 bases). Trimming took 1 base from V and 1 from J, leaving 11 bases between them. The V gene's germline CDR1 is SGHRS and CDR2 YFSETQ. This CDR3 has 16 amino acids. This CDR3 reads CASSLFRTKNTGELFF. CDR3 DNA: TGCGCCAGCAGCTTGTTTCGGACTAAGAACACCGGGGAGCTGTTTTTT.

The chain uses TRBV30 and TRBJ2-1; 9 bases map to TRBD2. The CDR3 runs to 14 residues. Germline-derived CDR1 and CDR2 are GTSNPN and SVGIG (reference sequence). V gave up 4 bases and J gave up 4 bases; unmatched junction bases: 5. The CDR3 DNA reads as TGTGCCTGGATTGGCGGGAGGGGTTACAATGAGCAGTTCTTC. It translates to CAWIGGRGYNEQFF.

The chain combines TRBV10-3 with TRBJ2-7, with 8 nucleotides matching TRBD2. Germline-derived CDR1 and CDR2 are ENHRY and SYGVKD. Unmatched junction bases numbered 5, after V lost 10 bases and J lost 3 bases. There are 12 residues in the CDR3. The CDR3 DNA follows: TGTGCCACCTCGGGACTAGTCTACGAGCAGTACTTC. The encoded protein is CATSGLVYEQYF.